Below, 11 T cell receptor beta chains from the same sample are listed, as sequenced in a study of blood T cell repertoires in COVID-19. Assay used: immunoSEQ multiplex PCR; TCRdb lists only in-frame clones, some missing. The table lists around 98,000 clones, 70% to 90% of them singletons. Sequenced sample: peripheral blood. These receptors were taken from a man aged 65 to 79 with acute or convalescent COVID-19.

This rearrangement joins TRBV5-1 to TRBJ2-5; 11 bases align to TRBD1. Germline V lookup: CDR1 SGHRS, CDR2 YFSETQ. CDR3 length equals 16 residues. Trimming cost V 4 bases and J 3 bases; bases outside gene matches: 8. In DNA, the CDR3 is TGCGCCAGCAGCGCCGGGACAGGGGGGTTTAAAGAGACCCAGTACTTC. Translation gives CASSAGTGGFKETQYF. Drawing the rest from reference TRBV5-1 and TRBJ2-5, the complete variable domain is KAGVTQTPRYLIKTRGQQVTLSCSPISGHRSVSWYQQTPGQGLQFLFEYFSETQRNKGNFPGRFSGRQFSNSRSEMNVSTLELGDSALYLCASSAGTGGFKETQYFGPGTRLLVL.

This chain links TRBV3-1 (or the pseudogene TRBV3-2) with TRBJ2-7, with TRBD2 identical over 9 bases. The CDR3 sequence is 16 residues long. The ends lost 0 bases at V and 1 base at J; junction bases unmatched: 4. CDR1 is LGHDT, CDR2 YNNKEL, per germline (reference sequence). As DNA, the CDR3 is TGTGCCAGCAGCCAAGATCGGCTAGCGGGGTCCTACGAGCAGTACTTC. Translating gives CASSQDRLAGSYEQYF.

CDR3 in DNA: TGTGCCACGGGGGACAGCCAAGAGACCCAGTACTTC. The encoded protein is CATGDSQETQYF. The rearrangement links TRBV6-6 to TRBJ2-5; a weak D match, TRBD1 (7 bases). The V gene's germline CDR1 is MNHNY and CDR2 SVGAGI (reference sequence). This CDR3 region has 12 residues. Trimming shortened V by 10 bases and J by 1 base, and 10 bases separated the two germline ends.

This chain connects TRBV11-2 to TRBJ1-1; D not resolved. The germline V gene encodes CDR1 SGHAT and CDR2 FQNNGV. There are 13 residues in the CDR3. V was cut by 3 bases and J by 1 base, with 6 bases left in between. Here the CDR3 DNA reads TGTGCCAGCAGCTTCACAGCGAACACTGAAGCTTTCTTT. This codes for CASSFTANTEAFF.

The chain carries TRBV19 and TRBJ1-4; TRBD1 aligns across 11 bases. The CDR3 loop spans 18 amino acids. The germline V gene encodes CDR1 LNHDA and CDR2 SQIVND (reference sequence). The junction had 10 bases not matched to a gene; V was cut back by 5 bases and J by 2 bases. CDR3 loop: CASSFWTGGISTNEKLFF. In nucleotides, the CDR3 is TGTGCCAGTAGTTTCTGGACAGGGGGCATCTCGACTAATGAAAAACTGTTTTTT.

The chain links TRBV7-8 to TRBJ2-7; 9 bases line up with TRBD1. CDR3 length: 17 amino acids. Unmatched junction bases numbered 16, after V lost 7 bases and J lost 3 bases. Looked up from germline, CDR1 is SGHVS and CDR2 is FQNEAQ. CDR3 DNA sequence: TGTGCCAGCACCACAGTGGGACAGGGTAATTTCTTCTACGAGCAGTACTTC. Protein sequence: CASTTVGQGNFFYEQYF.

This clone was seen just once. The rearrangement links TRBV6-6 to TRBJ2-4, with TRBD2 identical over 7 bases. The germline gives CDR1 MNHNY, CDR2 SVGAGI (reference sequence). This CDR3 region has 14 residues. J lost 8 bases, V lost 5 bases, and 9 bases had no gene match. The CDR3 sequence: CASSTSGGRDIQYF. CDR3 coding DNA: TGTGCCAGCAGTACCTCCGGGGGGAGGGACATTCAGTACTTC.

This clone was found once. V usage is TRBV11-2 and J usage is TRBJ1-2, with D perhaps TRBD1 (6 bases). V lost 4 bases and J 0 bases, leaving 18 bases between the germline ends. The CDR3 has 17 amino acids. Germline CDR1 and CDR2: SGHAT and FQNNGV. CDR3: CASSYTGTQRTNYGYTF. The CDR3, as DNA: TGTGCCAGCAGCTACACCGGGACACAAAGAACTAACTATGGCTACACCTTC.

The V gene is TRBV29-1, the J gene TRBJ2-1; TRBD1 agrees at 9 bases. V was clipped by 1 base and J by 7 bases; unmatched bases: 8. There are 15 residues in the CDR3. The germline gives CDR1 SQVTM, CDR2 ANQGSEA. The CDR3 protein is CSVEAGDRGWNEQFF. The DNA of the CDR3 is TGCAGCGTTGAAGCTGGAGACAGGGGGTGGAATGAGCAGTTCTTC.

This chain links TRBV6-5 with TRBJ2-3; D is perhaps TRBD2 (5 bases). Germline V gene data show CDR1 as MNHEY and CDR2 as SVGAGI. The CDR3 is 14 residues long. With 4 bases removed from V and 4 bases from J, the gap between germline ends came to 12 bases. CDR3 nucleotide sequence: TGTGCCAGCAGTTTAGCGTTGTTCCCAGATACGCAGTATTTT. As protein: CASSLALFPDTQYF.

This chain uses TRBV5-4 with TRBJ2-5, with D perhaps TRBD1 (6 bases). The germline CDR1 and CDR2 sequences are SGHNT and YYREEE (reference sequence). Trimming stripped 2 bases from V and 2 bases from J, with 13 bases between. This CDR3 contains 15 residues. The CDR3 region has the DNA TGTGCCAGCAGCTTATACGGGACAATGCAAGAGACCCAGTACTTC. This encodes CASSLYGTMQETQYF.